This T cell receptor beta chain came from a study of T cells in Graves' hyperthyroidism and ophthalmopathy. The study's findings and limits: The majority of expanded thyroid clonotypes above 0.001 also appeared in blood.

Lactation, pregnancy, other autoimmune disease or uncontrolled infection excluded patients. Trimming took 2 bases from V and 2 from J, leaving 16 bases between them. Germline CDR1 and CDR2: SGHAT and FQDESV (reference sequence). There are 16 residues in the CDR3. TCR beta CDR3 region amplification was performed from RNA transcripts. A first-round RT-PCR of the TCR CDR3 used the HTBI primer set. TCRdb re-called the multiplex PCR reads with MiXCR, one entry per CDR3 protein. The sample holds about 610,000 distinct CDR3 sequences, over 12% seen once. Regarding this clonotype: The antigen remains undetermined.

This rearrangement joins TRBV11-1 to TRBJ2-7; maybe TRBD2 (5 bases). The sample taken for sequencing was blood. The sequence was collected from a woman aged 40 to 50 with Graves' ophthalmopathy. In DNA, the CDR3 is TGTGCCAGCAGCTTAACATCGGCAGCGGATCCCTACGAGCAGTACTTC. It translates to CASSLTSAADPYEQYF. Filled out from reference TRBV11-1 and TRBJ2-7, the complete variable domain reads EAEVAQSPRYKITEKSQAVAFWCDPISGHATLYWYRQILGQGPELLVQFQDESVVDDSQLPKDRFSAERLKGVDSTLKIQPAELGDSAMYLCASSLTSAADPYEQYFGPGTRLTVT.